The sample holds one count of the clone carrying this T cell receptor beta chain. Its specificity is unknown. CDR3 length: 16 amino acids. Trimming took off 2 bases at V and 3 bases at J, with 14 bases between the two ends. Germline V gene lookup returns CDR1 MGHDK and CDR2 SYGVNS. These data are taken from a study of OX40 agonist ivuxolimab in advanced cancers. Libraries were prepared by immunoSEQ multiplex PCR; TCRdb keeps only in-frame clonotypes and omits some of them. The sample records more than 80,000 clones, about 90% being singletons. Findings of the study overall: The study observed clonal expansion of CD4+ and CD8+ blood T cells by week 6 at 0.1 to 3.0 mg/kg.

V is TRBV25-1 and J is TRBJ1-3; D may be TRBD1 (5 bases). This sample comprised CD4+ or CD8+ T cells sorted from blood, obtained in a trial of the OX40 agonist ivuxolimab. This clonotype was sampled from an adult with an advanced solid tumor such as melanoma, head and neck, liver or kidney cancer. The CDR3 bases are TGTGCCAGCAGTGAACCCGGGACGGTTGATGGAAACACCATATATTTT. Protein: CASSEPGTVDGNTIYF.